The next 30 T cell receptor beta chains were all read from a single sample in a study of blood T cell repertoires in COVID-19. Method: immunoSEQ multiplex PCR; TCRdb's copy keeps in-frame clones and lacks some. Found here are approximately 170,000 clones, less than 90% of them singletons; the top ten hold 3.5% to 4.5%. The sequenced sample consisted of peripheral blood. All receptors derive from a woman aged 70-85 years with acute or convalescent COVID-19.

The sample holds one count of this clone. The chain carries TRBV19 and TRBJ2-1, with 10 nucleotides matching TRBD2. The CDR3 totals 16 residues. The J segment lost 7 bases and the V segment lost 1 base, leaving 7 bases of the junction unmatched. Germline assignment: CDR1 LNHDA and CDR2 SQIVND (reference sequence). The CDR3, as DNA: TGTGCCAGTAGTATAGCGCGACTAGCGGGCGGTAATGAGCAGTTCTTC. It encodes CASSIARLAGGNEQFF.

The chain has TRBV27 and TRBJ1-6; the D is unclear. The length of the CDR3 is 14 residues. V lost 2 bases and J lost 7, with 9 bases in between. CDR1 is MNHEY, CDR2 SMNVEV, per germline (reference sequence). DNA for the CDR3: TGTGCCAGCAGTTTAAGCGGCAGGAATTCACCCCTCCACTTT. This sequence encodes CASSLSGRNSPLHF.

This chain joins TRBV25-1 and TRBJ2-7; TRBD1 matches at 7 bases. The CDR3 contains 16 residues. Germline V CDR1 and CDR2: MGHDK, SYGVNS. V shed 6 bases, J shed 4 bases, and the junction held 15 bases outside the gene matches. This CDR3 is CASRPTNQGVGYEQYF. CDR3 in DNA: TGTGCCAGCAGACCTACTAACCAGGGGGTCGGGTACGAGCAGTACTTC.

The J gene is TRBJ2-2, the V gene TRBV9, with 14 bases that match TRBD2. The length of the CDR3 is 18 residues. The V gene end was trimmed by 0 bases and the J gene end by 3 bases; junction bases not matched to a gene: 4. CDR1 is SGDLS, CDR2 YYNGEE, per germline. The CDR3 reads CASSVGWGLAGDTGELFF. The DNA of the CDR3 is TGTGCCAGCAGCGTAGGATGGGGACTAGCGGGGGACACCGGGGAGCTGTTTTTT.

The chain recombines TRBV30 with TRBJ1-2; 9 bases map to TRBD1. The J segment lost 2 bases and the V segment lost 3 bases, leaving 13 bases of the junction unmatched. The CDR3 covers 17 residues. From germline, CDR1 is GTSNPN and CDR2 SVGIG (reference sequence). CDR3 bases: TGTGCCTGGAGCCCTTGGGACAGGGCGAAGGTGAACTATGGCTACACCTTC. As protein: CAWSPWDRAKVNYGYTF. Variable domain in full (rest from reference TRBV30 and TRBJ1-2): SQTIHQWPATLVQPVGSPLSLECTVEGTSNPNLYWYRQAAGRGLQLLFYSVGIGQISSEVPQNLSASRPQDRQFILSSKKLLLSDSGFYLCAWSPWDRAKVNYGYTFGSGTRLTVV.

The chain combines TRBV11-2 with TRBJ2-7, with D possibly being TRBD2 (5 bases). The CDR3 runs 15 residues. Germline V gene sequence: CDR1 SGHAT, CDR2 FQNNGV. The germline V and J ends were trimmed by 0 bases and 1 base, with 10 bases remaining between them. The CDR3 coding sequence is TGTGCCAGCAGCTTAGAAGGGAGCTTGTCCTACGAGCAGTACTTC. As protein: CASSLEGSLSYEQYF.

The chain employs TRBV6-5 and TRBJ1-2; D is uncertain. The V end was cut by 6 bases, the J end by 8 bases, with 19 bases between. The CDR3 sequence is 14 residues long. Germline V gene lookup returns CDR1 MNHEY and CDR2 SVGAGI. CDR3 sequence reads: CASSPGFQRPGYTF. The CDR3 region has the DNA TGTGCCAGCAGCCCGGGGTTCCAGCGGCCCGGCTACACCTTC.

The genes are TRBV19 and TRBJ1-2; D gene unclear. CDR3 size: 14 residues. Looked up from germline, CDR1 is LNHDA and CDR2 is SQIVND (reference sequence). The V gene lost 3 bases and the J gene lost 2 bases, with 10 bases spanning the gap. CDR3 DNA sequence: TGTGCCAGTAGTATGCGGGAACTAAACTATGGCTACACCTTC. As protein: CASSMRELNYGYTF.

V is TRBV10-3 and J is TRBJ2-7; tentative D call: TRBD1 (6 bases). This CDR3 contains 13 residues. Trimming stripped 8 bases from V and 2 bases from J, with 13 bases between. CDR1 is ENHRY, CDR2 SYGVKD, per germline. The CDR3 reads CAIGQRQAYEQYF. In DNA form, the CDR3 reads TGTGCCATCGGGCAAAGACAGGCCTACGAGCAGTACTTC.

This clone has more than one count but fewer than ten. The rearrangement uses TRBV30 and TRBJ1-6, with 12 bases matching TRBD1. Germline V gene lookup returns CDR1 GTSNPN and CDR2 SVGIG (reference sequence). The CDR3 is 13 residues long. J lost 13 bases, V lost 6 bases, and 7 bases had no gene match. CDR3 sequence: CACTGTGGLPLHF. The CDR3, as DNA: TGTGCCTGTACCGGGACAGGGGGCCTCCCCCTCCACTTT.

The rearrangement joins TRBV6-5 to TRBJ2-3; 7 positions match TRBD2. The CDR3 consists of 11 residues. The V gene end was trimmed by 6 bases and the J gene end by 8 bases; junction bases not matched to a gene: 2. The germline gives CDR1 MNHEY, CDR2 SVGAGI. The CDR3: CASSSGGTQYF. Here the CDR3 DNA reads TGTGCCAGCAGCTCGGGGGGTACGCAGTATTTT.

The chain links TRBV11-2 to TRBJ1-2; D remains unclear. CDR1 is SGHAT and CDR2 is FQNNGV in the germline V gene. V was trimmed by 0 bases and J by 5 bases, leaving 13 bases between them. CDR3 size: 15 residues. CDR3 nucleotide sequence: TGTGCCAGCAGCTTAGATCTCCAGGTGATATATGGCTACACCTTC. Translation: CASSLDLQVIYGYTF.

This clone was detected only once. The chain couples TRBV10-3 to TRBJ2-1, with 10 positions matching TRBD1. The V gene's germline CDR1 is ENHRY and CDR2 SYGVKD. This CDR3 spans 19 amino acids. Germline trimming cut 7 bases from V and 0 bases from J; bases unmatched to any gene: 15. The CDR3 bases are TGTGCCATCAATTCCGGGACAGGGGCGACCGGGGGCTCCTACAATGAGCAGTTCTTC. This encodes CAINSGTGATGGSYNEQFF.

The rearrangement links TRBV10-2 to TRBJ2-1; D gene uncertain. Germline lookup yields CDR1 WSHSY and CDR2 SAAADI. The V end was cut by 10 bases, the J end by 7 bases, with 11 bases between. CDR3 length: 11 residues. The chain's CDR3 is CATDRRNEQFF. The CDR3 DNA sequence: TGCGCCACCGACCGGCGGAATGAGCAGTTCTTC.

This chain links TRBV28 with TRBJ2-5, with TRBD1 matching over 7 bases. In germline, CDR1 is MDHEN, CDR2 SYDVKM. This CDR3 region has 15 residues. V lost 5 bases to trimming and J lost 13 bases; unmatched junction nucleotides: 19. The CDR3 DNA sequence: TGTGCCAGCAGTCCCCCGGGACAGCCCCGGTGGCAAGGGTACTTC. Translated, it gives CASSPPGQPRWQGYF.

The chain is built from TRBV7-2 and TRBJ1-1; D gene ambiguous. The germline gives CDR1 SGHTA, CDR2 FQGNSA. V was pared by 1 base and J by 1 base, with 7 bases between. This CDR3 is 14 amino acids long. CDR3 amino acids: CASSLGGKNTEAFF. The CDR3 nucleotides read TGTGCCAGCAGCTTAGGCGGTAAGAACACTGAAGCTTTCTTT. The whole variable domain, filled in from reference TRBV7-2 and TRBJ1-1, reads GAGVSQSPSNKVTEKGKDVELRCDPISGHTALYWYRQSLGQGLEFLIYFQGNSAPDKSGLPSDRFSAERTGGSVSTLTIQRTQQEDSAVYLCASSLGGKNTEAFFGQGTRLTVV.

The rearrangement links TRBV7-9 to TRBJ2-7; 10 bases line up with TRBD2. Germline lookup yields CDR1 SEHNR and CDR2 FQNEAQ (reference sequence). V shed 3 bases and J 4 bases; nucleotides not matched to a gene: 3. The CDR3 runs 14 residues. CDR3 nucleotide sequence: TGTGCCAGCAGCTTTGAGACTAGCGGGTACGAGCAGTACTTC. The encoded protein is CASSFETSGYEQYF.

V gene TRBV3-1 (or the pseudogene TRBV3-2) combines with J gene TRBJ1-4; TRBD1 might be the D (6 bases). Germline lookup yields CDR1 LGHDT and CDR2 YNNKEL (reference sequence). The CDR3 totals 14 residues. V lost 1 base and J lost 6, with 9 bases in between. As DNA, the CDR3 is TGTGCCAGCAGCCAAGCAGGGGCGGATGAAAAACTGTTTTTT. Translation gives CASSQAGADEKLFF.

The genes are TRBV10-3 and TRBJ2-7, with 9 bases fitting TRBD1. Per germline, CDR1 ENHRY and CDR2 SYGVKD. J gave up 0 bases and V 10 bases, and 13 bases lay outside the gene matches. The CDR3 is 16 amino acids. The chain's CDR3 is CATGDRALEPSYEQYF. Here the CDR3 DNA reads TGTGCCACGGGGGACAGGGCCTTAGAACCCTCCTACGAGCAGTACTTC.

The chain recombines TRBV28 with TRBJ2-7; D may be TRBD1 (5 bases). Germline V lookup: CDR1 MDHEN, CDR2 SYDVKM. This CDR3 contains 13 residues. With 3 bases removed from V and 0 bases from J, the gap between germline ends came to 6 bases. The CDR3 here is CASSLGLSYEQYF. The CDR3 DNA reads as TGTGCCAGCAGTTTGGGGCTCTCCTACGAGCAGTACTTC.

The chain employs TRBV7-8 and TRBJ2-3; D is uncertain. The CDR3 length is 11 residues. Deletions cut 5 bases from V and 11 bases from J, with 11 bases between. CDR1 is SGHVS and CDR2 is FQNEAQ in the germline V gene. The CDR3 spells CASSPSVKQYF. The CDR3 nucleotides read TGTGCCAGCAGCCCCTCCGTTAAGCAGTATTTT.

The genes are TRBV7-8 and TRBJ2-7, with 9 nucleotides matching TRBD2. Germline V gene sequence: CDR1 SGHVS, CDR2 FQNEAQ. The CDR3 totals 16 residues. The junction had 7 bases not matched to a gene; V was cut back by 1 base and J by 3 bases. The CDR3 DNA sequence: TGTGCCAGCAGCTTAGTGGCTAGCGGGACGGGCTACGAGCAGTACTTC. Protein product: CASSLVASGTGYEQYF. The full variable domain, in which reference TRBV7-8 and TRBJ2-7 provide the parts outside the CDR3, is GAGVSQSPRYKVAKRGQDVALRCDPISGHVSLFWYQQALGQGPEFLTYFQNEAQLDKSGLPSDRFFAERPEGSVSTLKIQRTQQEDSAVYLCASSLVASGTGYEQYFGPGTRLTVT.

The J gene is TRBJ2-3, the V gene TRBV4-3; 8 bases match TRBD2. This CDR3 contains 17 residues. The junction had 9 bases not matched to a gene; V was cut back by 0 bases and J by 4 bases. The germline gives CDR1 LGHNA, CDR2 YSLEER. CDR3: CASSQELYPGRADTQYF. CDR3 coding DNA: TGCGCCAGCAGCCAAGAGCTCTACCCCGGGAGGGCAGATACGCAGTATTTT.

V usage is TRBV28 and J usage is TRBJ1-6; D may be TRBD1 (6 bases). Germline CDR1 reads MDHEN; CDR2 reads SYDVKM. Deletions cut 2 bases from V and 3 bases from J, with 11 bases between. This CDR3 is 16 amino acids long. The CDR3 nucleotides read TGTGCCAGCAGTTTAGGGGTACAGGGCTATAATTCACCCCTCCACTTT. Its translation: CASSLGVQGYNSPLHF.

This clone has more than one count but fewer than ten. This chain joins TRBV10-2 and TRBJ2-1; D is unclear. V was trimmed by 4 bases and J by 8 bases, leaving 9 bases between them. Germline CDR1 WSHSY, CDR2 SAAADI. The CDR3 has 12 residues. The CDR3 bases are TGCGCCAGCAGTGGGTCCCGGGATGAGCAGTTCTTC. Amino acid sequence: CASSGSRDEQFF.

This sequence joins TRBV2 and TRBJ1-2; TRBD1 is a possible D gene (6 bases). Germline V gives CDR1 SNHLY, CDR2 FYNNEI. The CDR3 runs to 14 residues. V was trimmed by 7 bases and J by 2 bases, leaving 14 bases between them. The CDR3 spells CASKPGGANYGYTF. For the CDR3, the DNA is TGTGCCAGCAAACCGGGGGGCGCGAACTATGGCTACACCTTC.

J is TRBJ1-1 and V is TRBV2; perhaps TRBD1 as D (5 bases). Germline V gives CDR1 SNHLY, CDR2 FYNNEI. The V and J ends lost 8 bases and 0 bases respectively, with 16 bases between them. The CDR3 is 15 residues long. The CDR3 region is CASVGAYGLNTEAFF. The DNA for the CDR3 is TGTGCCAGCGTTGGGGCCTACGGATTGAACACTGAAGCTTTCTTT. Full variable domain (remainder filled in from reference TRBV2 and TRBJ1-1): EPEVTQTPSHQVTQMGQEVILRCVPISNHLYFYWYRQILGQKVEFLVSFYNNEISEKSEIFDDQFSVERPDGSNFTLKIRSTKLEDSAMYFCASVGAYGLNTEAFFGQGTRLTVV.

This chain uses TRBV5-1 with TRBJ2-1; no reliable D call. With 0 bases removed from V and 4 bases from J, the gap between germline ends came to 11 bases. The CDR3 length is 15 residues. The germline V gene has CDR1 SGHRS and CDR2 YFSETQ. CDR3 protein: CASSLGGGLYNEQFF. CDR3 nucleotides: TGCGCCAGCAGCTTGGGTGGCGGTTTATACAATGAGCAGTTCTTC.

This chain joins TRBV6-5 and TRBJ1-6; tentative D call: TRBD1 (6 bases). This CDR3 contains 14 residues. The germline V gene has CDR1 MNHEY and CDR2 SVGAGI. Deletions cut 3 bases from V and 7 bases from J, with 10 bases between. Here the CDR3 reads CASSYRGWNSPLHF. CDR3 bases: TGTGCCAGCAGTTATAGGGGGTGGAATTCACCCCTCCACTTT.

V usage is TRBV3-1 (or the pseudogene TRBV3-2) and J usage is TRBJ1-3, with TRBD1 identical over 7 bases. Germline trimming cut 5 bases from V and 0 bases from J; bases unmatched to any gene: 10. CDR1 LGHDT and CDR2 YNNKEL come from the germline V gene (reference sequence). The CDR3 runs 17 residues. The CDR3 sequence is CASSLKGQTYSGNTIYF. The CDR3 DNA is TGTGCCAGCAGCTTAAAGGGACAGACTTACTCTGGAAACACCATATATTTT.